This T cell receptor (beta chain) is from a study of OX40 agonist ivuxolimab in advanced cancers. The CDR3 spans 15 residues. V dropped 7 bases and J dropped 1 base, with 16 bases sitting between them. Germline V gene data show CDR1 as SGHRS and CDR2 as YFSETQ. At least ten counts were recorded for this clone. Clones were sequenced by immunoSEQ multiplex PCR, and TCRdb holds only the in-frame ones, with some missing. The data contain under 45,000 clones, 78% of them singletons. The material sequenced was CD4+ or CD8+ T cells sorted from blood, taken in a trial of the OX40 agonist ivuxolimab. The TCR comes from an adult with an advanced solid tumor such as melanoma, head and neck, liver or kidney cancer. The rearrangement uses TRBV5-1 and TRBJ2-3; weak D call: TRBD1 (6 bases). Written as DNA, the CDR3 is TGCGCCAGCGGATTATGGGGGCCCCGCACAGATACGCAGTATTTT. The encoded protein is CASGLWGPRTDTQYF.